Below are 20 T cell receptor beta chains sequenced from a single sample in a study of siplizumab effects on memory and regulatory T cells. TCRdb keeps only in-frame clones here, not all; method: immunoSEQ multiplex PCR. This table holds tens of thousands of clones, roughly 93% found once. The sample consisted of CD8+ T cells sorted from blood. All receptors derive from a human donor in good health.

DNA of the CDR3: TGTGCCAGCAGTGATTGGGTTTCTGGAAACACCATATATTTT. Amino acids: CASSDWVSGNTIYF. The chain recombines TRBV6-1 with TRBJ1-3; D gene ambiguous. The CDR3 runs to 14 residues. Germline V CDR1 and CDR2: MNHNS, SASEGT. V was trimmed by 3 bases and J by 1 base, leaving 7 bases between them.

The chain links TRBV19 to TRBJ2-5, with 12 positions matching TRBD1. Germline-derived CDR1 and CDR2 are LNHDA and SQIVND (reference sequence). V was clipped by 7 bases and J by 5 bases; unmatched bases: 8. CDR3 length equals 15 residues. DNA of the CDR3: TGTGCCAGTAACTGGGGACAGGGGGCCGTGGAGACCCAGTACTTC. Its translation: CASNWGQGAVETQYF.

The J gene is TRBJ1-2, the V gene TRBV5-1; weak D call: TRBD1 (5 bases). Per germline, CDR1 SGHRS and CDR2 YFSETQ. The CDR3 is 14 residues long. V was pared by 0 bases and J by 0 bases, with 6 bases between. The DNA of the CDR3 is TGCGCCAGCAGCTTGGAAGGGGCTAACTATGGCTACACCTTC. Amino acids: CASSLEGANYGYTF.

This clone turned up a few times. J is TRBJ1-1 and V is TRBV19, with 8 positions matching TRBD1. This CDR3 comprises 15 residues. Germline CDR1 and CDR2: LNHDA and SQIVND (reference sequence). J gave up 7 bases and V 6 bases, and 13 bases lay outside the gene matches. This CDR3 reads CASSGTGRMPFEAFF. The CDR3 coding sequence is TGTGCCAGTAGCGGGACAGGAAGAATGCCCTTTGAAGCTTTCTTT.

This chain's CDR3 is CASSEGQGPYTEAFF. The CDR3 nucleotides read TGTGCCAGCAGTGAGGGACAGGGCCCTTACACTGAAGCTTTCTTT. The chain recombines TRBV25-1 with TRBJ1-1, with TRBD1 matching 9 bases. Germline trimming cut 3 bases from V and 3 bases from J; bases unmatched to any gene: 5. In germline, CDR1 is MGHDK, CDR2 SYGVNS. The CDR3 sequence is 15 residues long.

This chain joins TRBV11-2 and TRBJ1-6; weak D call: TRBD1 (5 bases). Germline V gives CDR1 SGHAT, CDR2 FQNNGV. The CDR3 is 15 amino acids. V lost 0 bases and J 4 bases, leaving 7 bases between the germline ends. CDR3 DNA sequence: TGTGCCAGCAGCTTAGAACAGGAATATAATTCACCCCTCCACTTT. This gives the protein CASSLEQEYNSPLHF.

Of note for this clone: Distinct nucleotide sequences in the sample also encode this CDR3. The chain joins TRBV9 to TRBJ1-1; D is uncertain. V was trimmed by 0 bases and J by 4 bases, leaving 4 bases between them. Germline lookup yields CDR1 SGDLS and CDR2 YYNGEE. The CDR3 runs to 12 residues. Here the CDR3 DNA reads TGTGCCAGCAGCGTAGTAGGCACTGAAGCTTTCTTT. It is translated as CASSVVGTEAFF.

The gene calls are TRBV15 and TRBJ2-2; TRBD2 matches 7 bases. CDR3 length equals 15 residues. The V gene end was trimmed by 5 bases and the J gene end by 6 bases; junction bases not matched to a gene: 9. The germline V gene encodes CDR1 LNHNV and CDR2 YYDKDF (reference sequence). The CDR3 region has the DNA TGTGCCACCAGCTGGTCGACTAGCAGTGCCGGGGAGCTGTTTTTT. It codes for CATSWSTSSAGELFF.

The rearrangement uses TRBV6-6 and TRBJ1-2; D is undetermined. Trimming took off 4 bases at V and 6 bases at J, with 15 bases between the two ends. Germline CDR1 is MNHNY and CDR2 is SVGAGI (reference sequence). The CDR3 has 14 amino acids. The CDR3 sequence is CASSLSLGGDGYTF. As DNA, the CDR3 is TGTGCCAGCAGTTTGTCATTAGGCGGGGATGGCTACACCTTC.

The chain is built from TRBV11-2 and TRBJ2-1; 10 bases are a match to TRBD1. The germline V gene has CDR1 SGHAT and CDR2 FQNNGV. There are 15 residues in the CDR3. V shed 5 bases, J shed 2 bases, and the junction held 3 bases outside the gene matches. CDR3 nucleotides: TGTGCCAGCAGCCAGGGACAGGGGACCTACAATGAGCAGTTCTTC. Encoded protein: CASSQGQGTYNEQFF.

This chain connects TRBV19 to TRBJ1-2; D is unresolved. The CDR3 length is 13 residues. Germline V gene sequence: CDR1 LNHDA, CDR2 SQIVND (reference sequence). Trimming took off 6 bases at V and 0 bases at J, with 8 bases between the two ends. DNA for the CDR3: TGTGCCAGTAGGGCAGAAGCTAACTATGGCTACACCTTC. Its protein is CASRAEANYGYTF.

Written as DNA, the CDR3 is TGTGCCAGCAGTTCCGGGACGGAAAGCACAGATACGCAGTATTTT. This translates into CASSSGTESTDTQYF. The V gene is TRBV6-5, the J gene TRBJ2-3; D tentatively fits TRBD1 or TRBD2 (5 bases each). Germline lookup yields CDR1 MNHEY and CDR2 SVGAGI. Trimming took off 4 bases at V and 0 bases at J, with 11 bases between the two ends. The CDR3 sequence is 15 residues long.

The rearrangement links TRBV11-2 to TRBJ2-7; D is uncertain. Trimming left V 0 bases short and J 0 bases short, with 6 bases between. In germline, CDR1 is SGHAT, CDR2 FQNNGV. CDR3 length: 14 residues. As DNA, the CDR3 is TGTGCCAGCAGCTTAGAACCCTACTCCTACGAGCAGTACTTC. It specifies CASSLEPYSYEQYF.

About this clone itself: At one end, the junction sequence differs from germline, possibly due to a read error. The chain couples TRBV20-1 to TRBJ1-2; perhaps TRBD1 as D (6 bases). Germline loops: CDR1 DFQATT, CDR2 SNEGSKA (reference sequence). The CDR3 is 10 residues long. The CDR3 sequence is CSARDSGEIF. As DNA, the CDR3 is TGCAGTGCTAGGGACTCAGGGGAGATTTTC.

The chain uses TRBV15 and TRBJ2-5; D perhaps matches TRBD1 (5 bases). The CDR3 extends over 14 amino acids. The germline V and J ends were trimmed by 4 bases and 3 bases, with 12 bases remaining between them. Germline CDR1 reads LNHNV; CDR2 reads YYDKDF (reference sequence). The CDR3 DNA reads as TGTGCCACCAGCATGACAGAAGGCGAAGAGACCCAGTACTTC. Translation: CATSMTEGEETQYF. Combining the CDR3 with reference TRBV15 and TRBJ2-5 gives the whole variable domain DAMVIQNPRYQVTQFGKPVTLSCSQTLNHNVMYWYQQKSSQAPKLLFHYYDKDFNNEADTPDNFQSRRPNTSFCFLDIRSPGLGDTAMYLCATSMTEGEETQYFGPGTRLLVL.

The sample holds one count of this clone. The chain combines TRBV10-2 with TRBJ1-5; TRBD1 aligns across 9 bases. The CDR3 loop spans 15 amino acids. Looked up from germline, CDR1 is WSHSY and CDR2 is SAAADI. The junction had 3 bases not matched to a gene; V was cut back by 0 bases and J by 6 bases. CDR3 amino acids: CASSESTGGSQPQHF. The CDR3 DNA reads TGCGCCAGCAGTGAGTCCACAGGGGGCAGTCAGCCCCAGCATTTT.

The chain couples TRBV4-2 to TRBJ2-7, with TRBD1 identical over 9 bases. Germline V gene sequence: CDR1 LGHNA, CDR2 YNFKEQ. This CDR3 spans 17 amino acids. Trimming cost V 1 base and J 4 bases; bases outside gene matches: 11. The CDR3 coding sequence is TGTGCCAGCAGCCAAGCGGTACGTAGGACAGGGGATTACGAGCAGTACTTC. Amino acids: CASSQAVRRTGDYEQYF.

This clone was picked up a small number of times. The CDR3 DNA is TGTGCCAGCAGTGAGGGGACTAGCGCCTACGAGCAGTACTTC. Its translation is CASSEGTSAYEQYF. The chain links TRBV2 to TRBJ2-7; 10 bases align to TRBD2. Germline V lookup: CDR1 SNHLY, CDR2 FYNNEI. The junction had 1 base not matched to a gene; V was cut back by 3 bases and J by 2 bases. This CDR3 contains 14 residues.

V usage is TRBV4-1 and J usage is TRBJ2-3; D uncertain. The V gene's germline CDR1 is MGHRA and CDR2 YSYEKL. Trimming removed 4 bases from V and 4 bases from J, with 15 bases in between. The CDR3 has 15 amino acids. The CDR3 sequence is CASSPFGSQADTQYF. The CDR3, as DNA: TGCGCCAGCAGCCCCTTCGGGTCTCAGGCAGATACGCAGTATTTT.

This clone was seen a single time. The chain is built from TRBV7-9 and TRBJ2-2, with D unresolved. The germline V and J ends were trimmed by 8 bases and 1 base, with 5 bases remaining between them. The CDR3 covers 12 residues. The germline CDR1 and CDR2 sequences are SEHNR and FQNEAQ (reference sequence). CDR3 in amino acids: CASLRNTGELFF. The CDR3 DNA follows: TGTGCCAGCCTCAGGAACACCGGGGAGCTGTTTTTT.